This record looks at one T cell receptor (beta chain) sequence and its context. Generated by immunoSEQ multiplex PCR, the TCRdb table keeps only in-frame clones and is missing some. The sample lists 300,000 to 450,000 clones; more than 70% were seen once. Germline V gene data show CDR1 as SGHAT and CDR2 as FQNNGV. The ends were cut back, 1 base at V and 0 bases at J, with 9 bases in the middle. The CDR3 contains 15 residues. The data were obtained in a study of blood T cell repertoires in COVID-19. Study overall: COVID-19 samples from acute and convalescent phases originated in the United States, Italy and Spain.

Cohort placement rested on clinical history that participants reported themselves. This clonotype was obtained from a woman younger than 30 who had recovered from COVID-19. Material for sequencing was PBMCs or T cells enriched from blood (not recorded which). The rearrangement links TRBV11-2 to TRBJ1-2; D remains ambiguous. CDR3 protein: CASSLGSGANYGYTF. The CDR3 nucleotides are TGTGCCAGCAGCTTAGGTTCCGGAGCTAACTATGGCTACACCTTC. The full variable domain, in which reference TRBV11-2 and TRBJ1-2 provide the parts outside the CDR3, is EAGVAQSPRYKIIEKRQSVAFWCNPISGHATLYWYQQILGQGPKLLIQFQNNGVVDDSQLPKDRFSAERLKGVDSTLKIQPAKLEDSAVYLCASSLGSGANYGYTFGSGTRLTVV.